This TCR beta chain emerged from a study of blood T cell repertoires in COVID-19. Turning to the study itself: The United States, Italy and Spain provided the acute and convalescent COVID-19 samples. Sources were T cells, B-cell-depleted T cells, or PBMCs; the material itself was cDNA or gDNA.

The germline V gene has CDR1 LGHDT and CDR2 YNNKEL (reference sequence). This CDR3 is built from 15 residues. Trimming cost V 4 bases and J 7 bases; bases outside gene matches: 10. In the authors' methods: Using reference gene primer amplification, nucleated cell counts were estimated. Repertoires were generated with immunoSEQ multiplex PCR, while TCRdb's copy carries only in-frame clones and drops some. The D gene and trimming were derived from the DNA, and the V and J assignments and clone size from that table. The sample holds 250,000 to 350,000 clones, about nine tenths seen once. All exposed participants met a person with COVID-19 within 2 weeks before entering the study.

V usage is TRBV3-1 (or the pseudogene TRBV3-2) and J usage is TRBJ2-7; TRBD1 aligns across 10 bases. The sequence was obtained from a woman aged 45-59 years who had been exposed to COVID-19. The sample consisted of PBMCs or T cells enriched from blood (not recorded which). In nucleotides, the CDR3 is TGTGCCAGCAGCCCTGGGACAGGGGTTCGTGAAGAGCAGTACTTC. Amino acids: CASSPGTGVREEQYF.